Detailed here is one TCR beta chain. V was shortened by 0 bases and J by 3 bases, with 8 bases between the two germline ends. This CDR3 region has 14 residues. CDR1 is MNHNS, CDR2 SASEGT, per germline. These data belong to a study of tumor T cells in aggressive B-cell lymphoma. TCRdb keeps only in-frame clones here, not all; method: immunoSEQ multiplex PCR. The sample includes 2,500 to 3,000 clones, about 89% of them seen just once. Sequenced input: tumor tissue. The clonotype comes from an adult with diffuse large B cell lymphoma. V is TRBV6-1 and J is TRBJ1-2; weak D call: TRBD1 (6 bases). For the CDR3, the DNA is TGTGCCAGCAGTGAAGCTTACAGGGACTATGGCTACACCTTC. This encodes CASSEAYRDYGYTF.